This T cell receptor (beta chain) comes out of a study of T-cell reconstitution after alpha-beta-depleted transplantation in children. Broader study findings: The study traced high day-60 TCRbeta diversity in some patients to surviving recipient T cells and thymic progenitors. Several hundred expanded graft clones reportedly were the source of alpha-beta T cells about two months after transplant. At one year after transplant, newly produced T cells mostly accounted for T-cell counts and diversity.

Preparation of the TCRbeta library was carried out with unique molecular identifiers. TCRdb redid the calling of the PCR reads with MiXCR, one entry per CDR3 protein. The sample contains 700,000 or so distinct CDR3 sequences, around 13% of which appear only once. This clonotype was recorded a few times. As yet, its antigen is unknown. The V and J ends lost 2 bases and 1 base respectively, with 10 bases between them. The length of the CDR3 is 14 residues. CDR1 and CDR2 (germline): SGHDT, YYEEEE. The sequence was collected from a girl aged 2 to 10 with congenital amegakaryocytic thrombocytopenia, due to receive a stem cell transplant. The gene calls are TRBV5-6 and TRBJ2-7; D unresolved. The sample consisted of PBMCs, taken before TCRalphabeta/CD19-depleted stem cell transplant. The CDR3 coding sequence is TGTGCCAGCAGCTTCCGCGATCCATCCTACGAGCAGTACTTC. Translation: CASSFRDPSYEQYF.